The clone carrying this T cell receptor beta chain was observed at least ten times. This entry belongs to a study of naive and memory T cell subsets. The beta constant-region primer was an equimolar mix of two oligonucleotides covering TRBC1 and TRBC2. From the UMI-ligation and nested PCR reads, TCRdb called clonotypes with MiXCR, one entry per CDR3 protein. The profile shows some 87,000 distinct CDR3 sequences, 5.5% to 8.5% of them singletons. V lost 6 bases and J lost 2, with 14 bases in between. The germline V gene encodes CDR1 KGHSH and CDR2 LQKENI. The CDR3 totals 16 residues. The receptor comes from a human donor in good health. Sequenced material: central memory CD4+ T cells from blood. The chain couples TRBV18 to TRBJ2-6, with D tentatively TRBD1 (6 bases). CDR3 loop: CASSRGGPPGANVLTF. The CDR3 nucleotides are TGTGCCAGCTCGCGAGGGGGACCCCCTGGGGCCAACGTCCTGACTTTC.